Listed here is a single T cell receptor (beta chain). What it recognizes is unknown. Antigen-specific CD4+ T cells expanded by the ViraFEST assay with viral peptide pools were then sequenced. On roughly day 10 of culture, CD4+ T cells were separated out. The vaccine recipients had no prior SARS-CoV-2 infection, with negative nucleocapsid antibodies. The entry originates in a study of vaccination effects on CD4 cells after COVID-19. This CDR3 has 16 residues. CDR1 is KGHSH, CDR2 LQKENI, per germline. The V and J ends lost 3 bases and 3 bases respectively, with 17 bases between them. The protocol was immunoSEQ multiplex PCR, while the TCRdb copy is restricted to in-frame clones and leaves out a portion. The sample carries just under 75,000 clones, around 74% recorded once.

This TCR was recovered from a human donor who received a COVID-19 vaccine. The sample was CD4+ T cells from PBMCs cultured with HCoV-NL63 spike peptides, taken before COVID-19 vaccination. The chain has TRBV18 and TRBJ1-2; TRBD1 might be the D (5 bases). The CDR3 nucleotides are TGTGCCAGCTCACCCCGCGACCCAGGACACGACTATGGCTACACCTTC. As protein: CASSPRDPGHDYGYTF.